These 20 T cell receptor beta chains came from one sample sequenced in a study of memory CD4+ T cells and cytomegalovirus serostatus. Single viable CD3+CD4+CD8-CD45RO+ cells were sorted as the memory CD4+ T cells. The assay was immunoSEQ multiplex PCR, and TCRdb's table has in-frame clones only and misses some. The repertoire consists of some 64,000 clones, with more than 75% occurring once and the leading ten covering over 0.7%. Sample: memory CD4+ T cells from blood. The receptor set was obtained from an adult in good health and CMV-seronegative.

The chain is built from TRBV9 and TRBJ2-1; 7 bases map to TRBD2. V shed 3 bases and J 3 bases; nucleotides not matched to a gene: 12. Germline V gives CDR1 SGDLS, CDR2 YYNGEE. This CDR3 has 17 amino acids. The CDR3 nucleotides read TGTGCCAGCAGCGGGCTGCGTGGGAGGGGAGGCTACAATGAGCAGTTCTTC. Amino acid sequence: CASSGLRGRGGYNEQFF.

The CDR3 nucleotides read TGTGCCAGCAGTCCAAGACTAAACAGAGACACCGGGGAGCTGTTTTTT. This encodes CASSPRLNRDTGELFF. This chain links TRBV27 with TRBJ2-2; D is perhaps TRBD2 (5 bases). Trimming took 5 bases from V and 3 from J, leaving 16 bases between them. Germline assignment: CDR1 MNHEY and CDR2 SMNVEV (reference sequence). The CDR3 totals 16 residues.

About this clone itself: Different DNA sequences within this sample yield the same CDR3. V usage is TRBV6-1 and J usage is TRBJ1-2, with TRBD1 as a possible D gene (6 bases). The germline V gene encodes CDR1 MNHNS and CDR2 SASEGT. The CDR3 has 13 amino acids. With 4 bases removed from V and 2 bases from J, the gap between germline ends came to 8 bases. For the CDR3, the DNA is TGTGCCAGCAGTGGAACAGGGAACTATGGCTACACCTTC. Residues: CASSGTGNYGYTF.

V usage is TRBV30 and J usage is TRBJ2-5; D is possibly TRBD1 or TRBD2 (6 bases each). Germline CDR1 is GTSNPN and CDR2 is SVGIG (reference sequence). V was trimmed by 3 bases and J by 2 bases, leaving 13 bases between them. The CDR3 has 14 residues. The CDR3 nucleotides read TGTGCCTGGAGCGGGGGCGCCTTACAAGAGACCCAGTACTTC. Encoded protein: CAWSGGALQETQYF.

This clone was seen just once. J is TRBJ2-3 and V is TRBV10-1; the match to TRBD2 covers 8 bases. V gave up 4 bases and J gave up 8 bases; unmatched junction bases: 5. Germline CDR1 WNHNN, CDR2 SYGVQD (reference sequence). The length of the CDR3 is 13 residues. As DNA, the CDR3 is TGCGCCAGCAGTGGGGGGACTAGACCTACGCAGTATTTT. Translated, it gives CASSGGTRPTQYF.

The gene calls are TRBV18 and TRBJ2-5; 16 bases are shared with TRBD2. CDR3 length: 18 residues. Trimming cost V 6 bases and J 4 bases; bases outside gene matches: 11. The V gene's germline CDR1 is KGHSH and CDR2 LQKENI. The CDR3 protein is CASSHGTSGRAWRETQYF. In nucleotides, the CDR3 is TGTGCCAGCTCCCACGGGACTAGCGGGAGGGCATGGCGAGAGACCCAGTACTTC.

The chain couples TRBV2 to TRBJ2-1; 7 nucleotides line up with TRBD1. The V gene end was trimmed by 1 base and the J gene end by 7 bases; junction bases not matched to a gene: 4. The V gene's germline CDR1 is SNHLY and CDR2 FYNNEI. The CDR3 is 14 amino acids. CDR3 bases: TGTGCCAGCAGTGAAGACGGCAGGGGGAATGAGCAGTTCTTC. Translation: CASSEDGRGNEQFF.

The chain joins TRBV6-5 to TRBJ1-1; no clear D. CDR1 MNHEY and CDR2 SVGAGI come from the germline V gene. V was trimmed by 7 bases and J by 4 bases, leaving 16 bases between them. CDR3 length: 14 amino acids. The CDR3 is CASIKGGSFTEAFF. The CDR3 DNA sequence: TGTGCCAGCATTAAGGGTGGTAGTTTCACTGAAGCTTTCTTT.

In DNA form, the CDR3 reads TGTGCCAGCTCACCGAACCAGGATTATGGCTACACCTTC. Protein: CASSPNQDYGYTF. This chain connects TRBV18 to TRBJ1-2; no clear D gene. V was shortened by 3 bases and J by 5 bases, with 10 bases between the two germline ends. The CDR3 totals 13 residues. Germline CDR1 KGHSH, CDR2 LQKENI.

This chain links TRBV10-3 with TRBJ2-2; maybe TRBD1 (5 bases). Germline lookup yields CDR1 ENHRY and CDR2 SYGVKD. V gave up 4 bases and J gave up 4 bases, with 13 bases separating them. The CDR3 runs to 15 residues. The CDR3 reads CAISGTTDFTGELFF. CDR3 nucleotide sequence: TGTGCCATCAGTGGCACGACAGATTTCACCGGGGAGCTGTTTTTT.

The V call is TRBV28, the J call TRBJ1-5; 7 bases align to TRBD1. V gave up 3 bases and J gave up 1 base; unmatched junction bases: 3. Germline CDR1 MDHEN, CDR2 SYDVKM. The CDR3 sequence is 15 residues long. The CDR3 is CASSFFRGSNQPQHF. In DNA, the CDR3 is TGTGCCAGCAGTTTTTTCAGGGGGAGCAATCAGCCCCAGCATTTT.

The gene calls are TRBV30 and TRBJ1-1; possible D gene TRBD1, 6 bases. This CDR3 comprises 15 residues. Trimming shortened V by 4 bases and J by 5 bases, and 20 bases separated the two germline ends. Germline V gene sequence: CDR1 GTSNPN, CDR2 SVGIG (reference sequence). The CDR3 DNA reads as TGTGCCTGGACCGTTACAGGGATCTATACGACTGAAGCTTTCTTT. Amino acids: CAWTVTGIYTTEAFF.

V is TRBV4-2 and J is TRBJ1-4, with D maybe TRBD1 (5 bases). Trimming took 6 bases from V and 8 from J, leaving 10 bases between them. Germline V lookup: CDR1 LGHNA, CDR2 YNFKEQ. The length of the CDR3 is 12 residues. CDR3 amino acids: CASSAGAEKLFF. The CDR3 nucleotides read TGTGCCAGCAGTGCCGGGGCCGAAAAACTGTTTTTT.

The rearrangement joins TRBV6-6 to TRBJ2-7; D is perhaps TRBD1 (6 bases). Germline values: CDR1 MNHNY, CDR2 SVGAGI (reference sequence). V gave up 0 bases and J gave up 3 bases, with 9 bases separating them. The CDR3 is 14 residues long. The CDR3, as DNA: TGTGCCAGCAGTTACTCGGACAGAAGCTACGAGCAGTACTTC. Its protein is CASSYSDRSYEQYF.

The chain couples TRBV18 to TRBJ2-6; D unresolved. CDR1 is KGHSH and CDR2 is LQKENI in the germline V gene. The CDR3 contains 15 residues. Trimming pared 3 bases from V and 0 bases from J, leaving 6 bases between. The CDR3 nucleotides are TGTGCCAGCTCACCGGCGGCCTCTGGGGCCAACGTCCTGACTTTC. Translated, it gives CASSPAASGANVLTF.

The rearrangement links TRBV5-1 to TRBJ2-1; 7 nucleotides match TRBD1. The length of the CDR3 is 14 residues. Germline lookup yields CDR1 SGHRS and CDR2 YFSETQ. The V gene end was trimmed by 4 bases and the J gene end by 7 bases; junction bases not matched to a gene: 8. The CDR3 DNA reads as TGCGCCAGCAGCAAGGGGGCGACGGGGAATGAGCAGTTCTTC. It specifies CASSKGATGNEQFF.

The rearrangement links TRBV9 to TRBJ1-3; D remains ambiguous. Germline assignment: CDR1 SGDLS and CDR2 YYNGEE. This CDR3 is built from 16 residues. V was trimmed by 3 bases and J by 0 bases, leaving 13 bases between them. DNA of the CDR3: TGTGCCAGCAGCGCAGCGGGCGCCGACTCTGGAAACACCATATATTTT. The encoded protein is CASSAAGADSGNTIYF.

The chain joins TRBV29-1 to TRBJ1-1; D possibly corresponds to TRBD1 (5 bases). V was pared by 8 bases and J by 2 bases, with 15 bases between. Germline CDR1 SQVTM, CDR2 ANQGSEA. The CDR3 runs to 13 residues. The CDR3 here is CSSKRGTNTEAFF. The CDR3 nucleotides are TGCAGCTCTAAGAGGGGCACCAACACTGAAGCTTTCTTT. Full variable domain (rest looked up from reference TRBV29-1 and TRBJ1-1): SAVISQKPSRDICQRGTSLTIQCQVDSQVTMMFWYRQQPGQSLTLIATANQGSEATYESGFVIDKFPISRPNLTFSTLTVSNMSPEDSSIYLCSSKRGTNTEAFFGQGTRLTVV.

The V call is TRBV27, the J call TRBJ2-1; 14 nucleotides agree with TRBD2. Per the germline V gene, CDR1 is MNHEY and CDR2 is SMNVEV (reference sequence). The V segment lost 8 bases and the J segment 1 base; nucleotides outside the gene matches: 7. This CDR3 contains 17 residues. In DNA, the CDR3 is TGTGCCAGCGGACTGGGGACTAGCGGGAGATCCTACAATGAGCAGTTCTTC. Translated, it gives CASGLGTSGRSYNEQFF.

The rearrangement links TRBV7-3 to TRBJ2-1; D tentatively fits TRBD1 or TRBD2 (5 bases each). There are 15 residues in the CDR3. V lost 3 bases and J lost 4, with 13 bases in between. Germline V CDR1 and CDR2: SGHTA, FQGTGA. In DNA form, the CDR3 reads TGTGCCAGCAGCTTGGGACCTTGGGATTACAATGAGCAGTTCTTC. Residues: CASSLGPWDYNEQFF.